Shown below are 19 T cell receptor beta chains from a single sample sequenced in a study of OX40 agonist ivuxolimab in advanced cancers. Here immunoSEQ multiplex PCR was the method, and the copy in TCRdb shows in-frame clones only, minus some. The sample includes approximately 72,000 clones, 80% to 90% of them seen just once. Sequences were derived from CD4+ or CD8+ T cells sorted from blood, sampled in a trial of the OX40 agonist ivuxolimab. All receptors derive from an adult with an advanced solid tumor such as melanoma, head and neck, liver or kidney cancer.

The gene calls are TRBV6-1 and TRBJ2-7, with TRBD1 identical over 9 bases. V gave up 7 bases and J gave up 3 bases; unmatched junction bases: 7. Germline-derived CDR1 and CDR2 are MNHNS and SASEGT. The CDR3 has 14 amino acids. The CDR3 protein is CASTRTGDVYEQYF. CDR3 DNA sequence: TGTGCCAGCACCAGGACAGGGGACGTCTACGAGCAGTACTTC.

The CDR3 region has the DNA TGTGCCAGCAGCTTCGACAGGGGCACTGAAGCTTTCTTT. This encodes CASSFDRGTEAFF. This rearrangement joins TRBV11-3 to TRBJ1-1; TRBD1 matches 8 bases. Germline lookup yields CDR1 SGHNT and CDR2 YENEEA. The J segment lost 4 bases and the V segment lost 3 bases, leaving 1 base of the junction unmatched. The CDR3 spans 13 residues.

The chain employs TRBV7-3 and TRBJ2-7, with 7 bases that match TRBD2. This CDR3 region has 12 residues. The ends lost 9 bases at V and 6 bases at J; junction bases unmatched: 8. The germline V gene has CDR1 SGHTA and CDR2 FQGTGA. The CDR3 DNA reads as TGTGCCAGGGCGGGAGTTAGGGTCGAGCAGTACTTC. Amino acids: CARAGVRVEQYF.

The V call is TRBV6-1, the J call TRBJ1-2; tentative D call: TRBD1 (6 bases). The V and J ends lost 8 bases and 3 bases respectively, with 13 bases between them. The CDR3 runs to 13 residues. Germline lookup yields CDR1 MNHNS and CDR2 SASEGT. The CDR3 nucleotides read TGTGCCAGCGCCATGGAGGGGGACTATGGCTACACCTTC. Translation gives CASAMEGDYGYTF.

The chain joins TRBV12-5 to TRBJ2-6; 7 bases align to TRBD1. Trimming took 3 bases from V and 0 from J; bases not matched to a gene: 11. CDR1 is LGHNT and CDR2 is FRNRAP in the germline V gene. The CDR3 extends over 19 amino acids. In nucleotides, the CDR3 is TGTGCTAGTGGTTTAAGTCTAGGGGGACAGCACTCTGGGGCCAACGTCCTGACTTTC. This encodes CASGLSLGGQHSGANVLTF.

The chain recombines TRBV19 with TRBJ2-3; 10 bases match TRBD2. The CDR3 loop spans 15 amino acids. The V gene's germline CDR1 is LNHDA and CDR2 SQIVND (reference sequence). The trim removed 5 bases at V and 6 bases at J, leaving 8 bases unmatched. The CDR3 DNA sequence: TGTGCCAGTAGTGGACTAGCGGCCCCCCTGGATACGCAGTATTTT. Translation gives CASSGLAAPLDTQYF.

The rearrangement uses TRBV2 and TRBJ1-5; D is uncertain. Trimming shortened V by 3 bases and J by 0 bases, and 6 bases separated the two germline ends. From germline, CDR1 is SNHLY and CDR2 FYNNEI. The CDR3 has 14 amino acids. CDR3 amino acids: CASSEGYSNQPQHF. CDR3 bases: TGTGCCAGCAGTGAGGGTTATAGCAATCAGCCCCAGCATTTT.

This rearrangement joins TRBV5-1 to TRBJ1-4, with TRBD1 matching 7 bases. CDR3 length: 15 amino acids. With 4 bases clipped from V and 5 bases from J, the junction kept 8 bases outside the gene matches. Germline loops: CDR1 SGHRS, CDR2 YFSETQ. The CDR3 reads CASSLSGTVNEKLFF. CDR3 sequence (DNA): TGCGCCAGCAGCCTTTCCGGGACAGTAAATGAAAAACTGTTTTTT.

The rearrangement uses TRBV28 and TRBJ1-2, with TRBD1 matching over 8 bases. Per the germline V gene, CDR1 is MDHEN and CDR2 is SYDVKM. CDR3 length equals 17 residues. The V segment lost 2 bases and the J segment 4 bases; nucleotides outside the gene matches: 12. In DNA form, the CDR3 reads TGTGCCAGCAGTTTACACGGAGTGGGACAGGATCTCTATGGCTACACCTTC. Its translation is CASSLHGVGQDLYGYTF.

The chain uses TRBV9 and TRBJ1-1; tentatively, D is TRBD1 (5 bases). This CDR3 has 17 amino acids. Germline loops: CDR1 SGDLS, CDR2 YYNGEE. V lost 2 bases, J lost 4 bases, and 21 bases lay in between. CDR3 residues: CASSVGPLGTQGTEAFF. As DNA, the CDR3 is TGTGCCAGCAGCGTCGGACCCTTAGGGACCCAGGGCACTGAAGCTTTCTTT. The full variable domain, completed using reference TRBV9 and TRBJ1-1, is DSGVTQTPKHLITATGQRVTLRCSPRSGDLSVYWYQQSLDQGLQFLIQYYNGEERAKGNILERFSAQQFPDLHSELNLSSLELGDSALYFCASSVGPLGTQGTEAFFGQGTRLTVV.

The V and J genes are TRBV19 and TRBJ2-3, with D perhaps matching TRBD2 (6 bases). V shed 7 bases and J shed 8 bases, with 7 bases lying between them. Per germline, CDR1 LNHDA and CDR2 SQIVND (reference sequence). The CDR3 totals 10 residues. The CDR3 region is CASMGGTQYF. The CDR3 nucleotides read TGTGCCAGTATGGGGGGTACGCAGTATTTT.

This rearrangement joins TRBV9 to TRBJ2-2, with TRBD1 identical over 9 bases. The germline CDR1 and CDR2 sequences are SGDLS and YYNGEE. This CDR3 region has 16 residues. V lost 4 bases to trimming and J lost 4 bases; unmatched junction nucleotides: 8. The CDR3 region has the DNA TGTGCCAGCAGCAACGGGACAGGGATACGCACCGGGGAGCTGTTTTTT. It specifies CASSNGTGIRTGELFF.

V and J are TRBV5-5 and TRBJ1-2, with 8 positions matching TRBD1. The CDR3 contains 14 residues. Germline V CDR1 and CDR2: SGHKS, YYEKEE (reference sequence). J was trimmed by 2 bases and V by 2 bases; bases with no gene match: 2. CDR3 amino acids: CASSLTGGNYGYTF. CDR3 nucleotides: TGTGCCAGCAGCTTAACAGGGGGGAACTATGGCTACACCTTC. The full variable domain, completed using reference TRBV5-5 and TRBJ1-2, is DAGVTQSPTHLIKTRGQQVTLRCSPISGHKSVSWYQQVLGQGPQFIFQYYEKEERGRGNFPDRFSARQFPNYSSELNVNALLLGDSALYLCASSLTGGNYGYTFGSGTRLTVV.

The gene calls are TRBV5-4 and TRBJ2-6; D is perhaps TRBD2 (5 bases). This CDR3 is 15 amino acids long. Germline CDR1 reads SGHNT; CDR2 reads YYREEE (reference sequence). V was pared by 2 bases and J by 0 bases, with 6 bases between. CDR3 DNA: TGTGCCAGCAGCTTACGGGACTCTGGGGCCAACGTCCTGACTTTC. Its translation is CASSLRDSGANVLTF.

This chain uses TRBV4-3 with TRBJ1-6, with D unresolved. The germline V and J ends were trimmed by 0 bases and 6 bases, with 3 bases remaining between them. This CDR3 region has 13 residues. Germline V gene data show CDR1 as LGHNA and CDR2 as YSLEER. CDR3 nucleotides: TGCGCCAGCAGCCAAGATATTAATTCACCCCTCCACTTT. This sequence encodes CASSQDINSPLHF.

CDR3 DNA: TGCGCCAGCAGCTCCGGGACAGGGGGTGGCACCGGGGAGCTGTTTTTT. Protein product: CASSSGTGGGTGELFF. This chain uses TRBV5-1 with TRBJ2-2, with 11 bases identical to TRBD1. V shed 3 bases and J 4 bases; nucleotides not matched to a gene: 5. Germline V lookup: CDR1 SGHRS, CDR2 YFSETQ. The CDR3 has 16 residues.

The V gene is TRBV19, the J gene TRBJ2-1, with D unclear. The CDR3 is 14 residues long. Deletions cut 3 bases from V and 6 bases from J, with 12 bases between. Germline CDR1 LNHDA, CDR2 SQIVND (reference sequence). CDR3: CASSISGRINEQFF. CDR3 bases: TGTGCCAGTAGTATTTCGGGCAGAATCAATGAGCAGTTCTTC.

The gene calls are TRBV19 and TRBJ2-1, with D uncertain. Germline lookup yields CDR1 LNHDA and CDR2 SQIVND (reference sequence). The CDR3 consists of 16 residues. Trimming took 6 bases from V and 1 from J, leaving 16 bases between them. The CDR3 bases are TGTGCCAGTAGCCCCGGGCAGGCGAATTCCTACAATGAGCAGTTCTTC. Protein sequence: CASSPGQANSYNEQFF.

The rearrangement links TRBV5-4 to TRBJ2-4, with D possibly TRBD1 on 5 matching bases. Germline CDR1 reads SGHNT; CDR2 reads YYREEE (reference sequence). The CDR3 has 15 residues. Trimming cost V 4 bases and J 3 bases, with 14 bases left between them. The CDR3 here is CASSVQQDLKNIQYF. CDR3 DNA sequence: TGTGCCAGCAGCGTCCAACAGGACCTCAAAAACATTCAGTACTTC.